This T cell receptor beta chain was sequenced in a study of blood T cells in healthy people across ages (dated by TCRdb to the mid-2010s). Background for the entire study: Template switching captured roughly one uniquely barcoded TCR beta cDNA molecule per two T cells in model experiments. Using deep sequencing normalized with unique cDNA molecular identifiers, the study measured how TCR beta repertoire diversity changes with age. The donors were split into four age groups: young (average 16 years), middle-aged (more than 35), aged (over 55) and long-lived (under 90). To avoid experimental bias, donors of different ages were distributed randomly across sequencing lanes. Using the same blood draw, the study looked at two additional independent replicas of 1 million unique cDNA reads for two donors, one aged 18 to 30 and the other aged 80 or older.

Summary of the overall study and its limitations: Since profiling was done on bulk unsorted PBMCs, naive and antigen-experienced compartments could not be conclusively compared. Observed TCR beta diversity per million T cells fell roughly linearly with age, and a significant reduction was already apparent by age about 38. Donor CMV infection status was unknown, potentially confounding age-related changes in expanded clonotypes. Estimates of total diversity based on one million sequenced T cells were regarded as lower bounds and as underestimates. Compared with the aged group, the long-lived group had more naive CD4+ T cells, fewer expanded clones and increased TCR diversity, a pattern suggesting age selection. The percentage of naive T cells measured by flow cytometry correlated strongly with observed TCR beta diversity.

Receptor libraries were prepared by 5' RACE. TCRdb lists the instrument as Illumina HiSeq 2500. A second roughly 6 to 12 cycle PCR used a sample-barcoded 5' primer and a J-beta primer mix. A unique molecular identifier was introduced onto each TCR beta cDNA molecule by a template-switch 5' adaptor carrying 12 random nucleotides. Each sample yielded at least 3 million CDR3-containing paired-end reads. First-strand cDNA synthesis was performed from all RNA using the Mint cDNA synthesis kit, with priming by a TRBC-specific oligonucleotide. All cDNA was treated with uracil-DNA glycosylase and then went through a first 18-cycle PCR with the universal primers M1SS and BC2_uni_R. The source study handled its data this way. Each sample was normalized by randomly selecting 1 million high-quality reads, each carrying a distinct molecular identifier. Reads with shared molecular identifiers were discarded instead of being binned into consensus sequences. MiTCR, with a Q25 quality threshold and the strictest error-elimination algorithm, was used for CDR3 identification, clonotype clustering and error correction. A nonparametric unseen species model using Euler transformation provided a lower-bound estimate of total TCR beta diversity. The public reads were quality trimmed at Q25 with fastp and then assembled into clones with MiXCR by TCRdb, keeping productive beta chains. Rows with one shared CDR3 protein collapse into an entry with the most common genes and DNA. TCRdb's processing, not the authors', yielded these V and J calls. The sample profile shows about 1.7 million distinct CDR3 sequences; 28% of them were found once. The top ten constitute 7.7% of the sample.

Systemically healthy Caucasian individuals from Russia, around 38 in total and aged roughly 6 to 100 years, were included as donors. Roughly 9.5 milliliters of peripheral blood were drawn from each donor into EDTA-treated Vacutainer tubes. Ficoll-Paque density-gradient centrifugation was used to isolate PBMCs, with at least 6.5 million per sample. Trizol reagent was used to extract total RNA from PBMCs, with at least 5 micrograms per sample. The percentages of naive CD45RAhigh/CD27high T cells were determined by flow cytometry on a PBMC aliquot from every donor. The table lists this clonotype with a count of one. There is no known antigen for this receptor. The input lacks base qualities; no much larger clone sits a single base away. One read provides weak support. Sequenced sample: blood. This clonotype originated in a woman in her 30s in good health.

The DNA sequence is given as TGTGCCAGCAGGTACAGGGTCGACACTGAAGCTTTCTTT. Its translation is CASRYRVDTEAFF. The chain couples TRBV27 to TRBJ1-1; TRBD1 could be the D gene, as 6 bases match. CDR1 is given as MNHEY and CDR2 as SMNVEV, both from the germline V gene (reference sequence). A distance of 11 bases separates the germline ends of V and J, which lose 6 bases and 3 bases respectively. The CDR3 starts with the cysteine, ends with the phenylalanine, and has 13 residues. Of the read, only the CDR3 DNA is kept; its 39 bases are in frame from base 1.